Listed here is a single T cell receptor (beta chain). The antigen remains undetermined. Looked up from germline, CDR1 is MNHEY and CDR2 is SMNVEV (reference sequence). The CDR3 contains 16 residues. After removal of 3 bases from V and 5 bases from J, the junction contained 8 bases not matched to a gene. TCRdb's copy holds only in-frame clones and misses some; the assay was immunoSEQ multiplex PCR. The repertoire includes fewer than 25,000 clones, 85% to 95% of them detected once, and roughly 25% sits in the top ten. This sample was taken from a study of T cell clones after liver transplantation. Looking at the study overall: Liver transplant recipients had immunosuppression withdrawal attempted within 2 years. At least one year of complete immunosuppression withdrawal without enzymes over twice normal defined tolerance.

Broader study findings: These preliminary findings come from unstandardized post-transplant sampling times. Graft donor-reactive T cells possibly entered the graft instead of undergoing deletion.

The J gene is TRBJ2-3, the V gene TRBV27, with 10 bases fitting TRBD2. This clonotype originated in a human patient who received a liver transplant. Some T cells may trace back to the graft donor. The sequencing used CD8+ T cells from blood, collected about 26 months after liver transplant. In DNA form, the CDR3 reads TGTGCCAGCAGTTTGTTAGGACTAGCGGAGATAGATACGCAGTATTTT. Encoded protein: CASSLLGLAEIDTQYF.